This T cell receptor beta chain was sequenced in a study of radiotherapy plus CTLA-4 blockade in lung cancer. The CDR3 length is 13 residues. Germline V CDR1 and CDR2: MNHEY, SMNVEV (reference sequence). V was clipped by 2 bases and J by 10 bases, with 12 bases between them. Generated by immunoSEQ multiplex PCR, the TCRdb table keeps only in-frame clones and is missing some. The data contain roughly 97,000 clones, approximately 75% of them singletons. Sample: peripheral blood, taken from a patient treated with radiotherapy plus ipilimumab. The chain combines TRBV27 with TRBJ2-1; D is possibly TRBD1 (5 bases). The clonotype originates from a human donor with non-small cell lung cancer who had a partial response to radiotherapy plus ipilimumab. Some clones in this sample may be carry-over from other donors' samples. The CDR3 loop is CASSLSQGLEQFF. The CDR3 bases are TGTGCCAGCAGTTTAAGTCAGGGTTTAGAGCAGTTCTTC.